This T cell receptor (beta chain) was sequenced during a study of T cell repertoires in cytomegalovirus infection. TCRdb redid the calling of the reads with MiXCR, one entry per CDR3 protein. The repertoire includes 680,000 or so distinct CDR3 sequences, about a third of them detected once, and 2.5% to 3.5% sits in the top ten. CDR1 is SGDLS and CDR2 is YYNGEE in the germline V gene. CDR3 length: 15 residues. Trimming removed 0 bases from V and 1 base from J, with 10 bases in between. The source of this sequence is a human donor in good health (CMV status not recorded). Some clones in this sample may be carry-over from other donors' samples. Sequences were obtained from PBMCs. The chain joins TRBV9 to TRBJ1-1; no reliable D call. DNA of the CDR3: TGTGCCAGCAGCGTAGGTTCCATTACGAACACTGAAGCTTTCTTT. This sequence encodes CASSVGSITNTEAFF.